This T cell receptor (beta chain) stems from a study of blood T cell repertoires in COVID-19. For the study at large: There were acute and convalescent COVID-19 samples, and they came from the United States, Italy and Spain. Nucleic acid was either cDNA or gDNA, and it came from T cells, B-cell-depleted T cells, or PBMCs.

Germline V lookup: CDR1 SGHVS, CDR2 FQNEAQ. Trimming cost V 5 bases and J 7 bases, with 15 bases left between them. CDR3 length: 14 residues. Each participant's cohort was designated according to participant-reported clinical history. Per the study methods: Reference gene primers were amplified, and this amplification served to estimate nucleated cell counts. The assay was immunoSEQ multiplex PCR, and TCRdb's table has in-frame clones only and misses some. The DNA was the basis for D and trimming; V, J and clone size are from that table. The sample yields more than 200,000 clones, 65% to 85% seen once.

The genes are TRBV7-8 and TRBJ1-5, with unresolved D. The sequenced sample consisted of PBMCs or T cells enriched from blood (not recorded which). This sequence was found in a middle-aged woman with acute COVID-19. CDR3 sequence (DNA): TGTGCCAGCAGCCAGTGGGTCTCGGGGCAGCCCCAGCATTTT. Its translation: CASSQWVSGQPQHF. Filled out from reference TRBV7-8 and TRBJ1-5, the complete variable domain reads GAGVSQSPRYKVAKRGQDVALRCDPISGHVSLFWYQQALGQGPEFLTYFQNEAQLDKSGLPSDRFFAERPEGSVSTLKIQRTQQEDSAVYLCASSQWVSGQPQHFGDGTRLSIL.